What follows are 32 T cell receptor beta chains derived from one specimen sequenced in a study of shared clonotypes between healthy human individuals (dated by TCRdb to the early 2020s). The library was obtained by the immunoSEQ multiplex PCR assay. The table comes from immuneACCESS by way of TCRdb, which keeps in-frame sequences with V and J called. Part of the clones is missing from these tables; in studies checked, under half for an unresolved V gene and the rest for unknown reasons. Counted in this sample were 950,000 to 1,200,000 clones; roughly 80% of them appeared once. More than 0.85% of the sample rests with the top ten. The sample was memory CD4+ T cells from PBMCs. Sample cell subset or site, as interpreted from the label and publication: CD45RA-negative fraction. The receptors stem from a man aged 18 to 30 in good health. Some clones in this sample may be carry-over from other donors' samples.

Of note for this clone: The DNA is left out, because the CDR3 cannot be placed on it with certainty; the CDR3 is given as TCRdb lists it. This chain uses TRBV28 with TRBJ1-1. Germline CDR1 reads MDHEN; CDR2 reads SYDVKM. Inclusive of both ends, the CDR3 amounts to 14 amino acids. CDR3 region: CASTFAWGAGVVFF.

CDR3 residues: CASSRGANTEAFF. In nucleotides, the CDR3 is TGTGCCAGTAGTAGAGGAGCCAACACTGAAGCTTTCTTT. The V and J genes are TRBV19 and TRBJ1-1, with no clear D. The ends were cut back, 4 bases at V and 2 bases at J, with 8 bases in the middle. The CDR3 runs 13 residues. Per the germline V gene, CDR1 is LNHDA and CDR2 is SQIVND (reference sequence).

This chain connects TRBV19 to TRBJ1-4; D uncertain. CDR1 and CDR2 from the germline V gene are LNHDA and SQIVND (reference sequence). Trimming pared 3 bases from V and 0 bases from J, leaving 8 bases between. The length of the CDR3 is 15 residues. CDR3 nucleotide sequence: TGTGCCAGTAGTATTCTTGCGACAACTAATGAAAAACTGTTTTTT. This encodes CASSILATTNEKLFF.

The chain combines TRBV9 with TRBJ2-3; possible D gene TRBD2, 6 bases. Trimming removed 2 bases at V and 5 bases at J, with 12 bases between. The CDR3 loop spans 14 amino acids. Germline assignment: CDR1 SGDLS and CDR2 YYNGEE. The CDR3 spells CASSVAPSVDTQYF. In DNA form, the CDR3 reads TGTGCCAGCAGCGTGGCCCCTAGCGTAGATACGCAGTATTTT.

The gene calls are TRBV6-5 and TRBJ2-2; D is uncertain. V was cut by 6 bases and J by 6 bases, with 11 bases left in between. CDR3 length: 13 residues. Germline V gives CDR1 MNHEY, CDR2 SVGAGI. CDR3 region: CASRQLAAGELFF. CDR3 nucleotide sequence: TGTGCCAGCAGGCAACTCGCCGCCGGGGAGCTGTTTTTT.

For the CDR3, the DNA is TGCGCCAGCAGCCCCGACGAGTGGAGGGCGATAGATACGCAGTATTTT. It is translated as CASSPDEWRAIDTQYF. The chain combines TRBV4-1 with TRBJ2-3, with D possibly TRBD2 on 6 matching bases. This CDR3 has 16 amino acids. CDR1 and CDR2 from the germline V gene are MGHRA and YSYEKL. The V end lost 4 bases, the J end lost 5 bases, and 19 bases lay between the germline ends.

The J gene is TRBJ2-2, the V gene TRBV18, with D possibly being TRBD1 or TRBD2 (5 bases each). Deletions cut 3 bases from V and 4 bases from J, with 12 bases between. The germline gives CDR1 KGHSH, CDR2 LQKENI. CDR3 length: 15 residues. CDR3 nucleotide sequence: TGTGCCAGCTCACCGTCACAGGCGGGCACCGGGGAGCTGTTTTTT. Translated, it gives CASSPSQAGTGELFF.

Points on this clone: A clone one base away is much larger, so this may be a read error. The rearrangement joins TRBV11-2 to TRBJ2-7; 11 positions match TRBD2. After removal of 4 bases from V and 0 bases from J, the junction contained 2 bases not matched to a gene. This CDR3 is 15 amino acids long. Germline CDR1 SGHAT, CDR2 FQNNGV. CDR3 DNA sequence: TGTGCCAGCAGCTCGACTAGCGGGAACTCCTACGAGCAGTACTTC. This codes for CASSSTSGNSYEQYF.

The chain's CDR3 is CASSSRGGSTYEQYF. Here the CDR3 DNA reads TGTGCCAGCAGTTCCCGGGGGGGAAGCACCTACGAGCAGTACTTC. The chain employs TRBV6-5 and TRBJ2-7, with 8 nucleotides matching TRBD2. Germline-derived CDR1 and CDR2 are MNHEY and SVGAGI. V shed 4 bases, J shed 2 bases, and the junction held 7 bases outside the gene matches. The CDR3 extends over 15 amino acids.

In this sample, this clone turned up a few times. V is TRBV29-1 and J is TRBJ2-5, with 8 bases lining up with TRBD2. V lost 5 bases to trimming and J lost 0 bases; unmatched junction nucleotides: 5. From germline, CDR1 is SQVTM and CDR2 ANQGSEA. This CDR3 is built from 14 residues. The CDR3 DNA sequence: TGCAGCGTTTATCGCGGGAGGAACCAAGAGACCCAGTACTTC. Its translation is CSVYRGRNQETQYF. Variable domain in full (rest from reference TRBV29-1 and TRBJ2-5): SAVISQKPSRDICQRGTSLTIQCQVDSQVTMMFWYRQQPGQSLTLIATANQGSEATYESGFVIDKFPISRPNLTFSTLTVSNMSPEDSSIYLCSVYRGRNQETQYFGPGTRLLVL.

This chain joins TRBV20-1 and TRBJ2-5; D call uncertain. With 5 bases removed from V and 5 bases from J, the gap between germline ends came to 6 bases. The germline gives CDR1 DFQATT, CDR2 SNEGSKA (reference sequence). This CDR3 has 10 residues. The CDR3 protein is CSAPRETQYF. The CDR3 DNA reads as TGCAGTGCTCCGCGGGAGACCCAGTACTTC.

This clone was seen a few times. The sample holds other DNA sequences that translate to the same CDR3. This chain joins TRBV7-3 and TRBJ2-2; no clear D gene. V was trimmed by 5 bases and J by 1 base, leaving 11 bases between them. Per the germline V gene, CDR1 is SGHTA and CDR2 is FQGTGA. CDR3 length equals 15 residues. CDR3 region: CASSPVAENTGELFF. CDR3 DNA sequence: TGTGCCAGCAGCCCCGTGGCAGAGAACACCGGGGAGCTGTTTTTT.

J is TRBJ2-3 and V is TRBV30, with 10 bases matching TRBD1. Germline V gene data show CDR1 as GTSNPN and CDR2 as SVGIG (reference sequence). With V trimmed by 3 bases and J by 3 bases, 3 bases remained unmatched. CDR3 size: 14 residues. The CDR3 loop reads CAWRRDRGTDTQYF. CDR3 in DNA: TGTGCCTGGAGACGGGACAGGGGTACAGATACGCAGTATTTT.

The V gene is TRBV11-2, the J gene TRBJ2-1; 9 bases match TRBD1. Germline-derived CDR1 and CDR2 are SGHAT and FQNNGV. This CDR3 is built from 15 residues. Trimming at V came to 4 bases and at J to 2 bases, leaving 3 bases not matched to a gene. The CDR3 here is CASSWGQGTYNEQFF. Written as DNA, the CDR3 is TGTGCCAGCAGCTGGGGACAGGGAACCTACAATGAGCAGTTCTTC.

The chain has TRBV30 and TRBJ2-3; tentative D call: TRBD1 (6 bases). With 1 base removed from V and 6 bases from J, the gap between germline ends came to 23 bases. The length of the CDR3 is 17 residues. In germline, CDR1 is GTSNPN, CDR2 SVGIG (reference sequence). The CDR3 sequence: CAWSELAREVDRDTQYF. The CDR3 nucleotides are TGTGCCTGGAGTGAATTGGCCAGGGAAGTTGACAGGGATACGCAGTATTTT.

The V call is TRBV29-1, the J call TRBJ1-1, with D perhaps TRBD1 (6 bases). Germline V gene lookup returns CDR1 SQVTM and CDR2 ANQGSEA. With 4 bases removed from V and 2 bases from J, the gap between germline ends came to 14 bases. The CDR3 spans 14 residues. The DNA for the CDR3 is TGCAGCGTTGCTCAGCAGACAGGTAACACTGAAGCTTTCTTT. Translated, it gives CSVAQQTGNTEAFF.

The gene calls are TRBV29-1 and TRBJ2-3; maybe TRBD2 (5 bases). Between the trimmed V and J ends, which lost 3 bases and 6 bases, there was a span of 13 bases. The CDR3 is 13 residues long. Germline assignment: CDR1 SQVTM and CDR2 ANQGSEA. DNA for the CDR3: TGCAGCGTTGACCCCCTAGCTTGGGATACGCAGTATTTT. Translated, it gives CSVDPLAWDTQYF.

This clone has just one count. The chain joins TRBV5-1 to TRBJ2-5; 9 bases map to TRBD1. This CDR3 region has 15 residues. V lost 4 bases to trimming and J lost 7 bases; unmatched junction nucleotides: 11. In germline, CDR1 is SGHRS, CDR2 YFSETQ. This CDR3 reads CASSPGQGTFGTQYF. The CDR3 DNA is TGCGCCAGCAGCCCTGGACAGGGGACCTTTGGGACCCAGTACTTC.

The rearrangement links TRBV7-9 to TRBJ2-2; TRBD2 might be the D (6 bases). Germline CDR1 SEHNR, CDR2 FQNEAQ (reference sequence). This CDR3 contains 18 residues. V was shortened by 5 bases and J by 6 bases, with 25 bases between the two germline ends. The CDR3 nucleotides read TGTGCCAGCAGCCCCCATCGGGCGGGAAGGGATCTTTCCGGGGAGCTGTTTTTT. This gives the protein CASSPHRAGRDLSGELFF.

This clone was recorded many times. The V and J genes are TRBV11-2 and TRBJ2-1, with 11 positions matching TRBD2. V shed 4 bases and J 5 bases; nucleotides not matched to a gene: 7. This CDR3 contains 16 residues. The V gene's germline CDR1 is SGHAT and CDR2 FQNNGV. CDR3 sequence: CASSSIKGLADNEQFF. The CDR3 coding sequence is TGTGCCAGCAGCTCGATAAAGGGACTAGCGGACAATGAGCAGTTCTTC.

The V and J genes are TRBV6-5 and TRBJ2-3; 7 bases are shared with TRBD2. Unmatched junction bases numbered 10, after V lost 6 bases and J lost 4 bases. Germline V CDR1 and CDR2: MNHEY, SVGAGI. The CDR3 is 15 amino acids. The CDR3 DNA reads as TGTGCCAGCAGAGCCCGGCCTAGCGGATCAGATACGCAGTATTTT. Its protein product is CASRARPSGSDTQYF.

This clone has only a few counts. The chain is built from TRBV7-8 and TRBJ2-5; 11 nucleotides line up with TRBD2. CDR1 and CDR2 (germline): SGHVS, FQNEAQ. V was clipped by 1 base and J by 4 bases; unmatched bases: 8. The CDR3 covers 17 residues. The CDR3 region is CASSLETSGIFRETQYF. The CDR3 DNA reads TGTGCCAGCAGCTTAGAGACTAGCGGGATATTTCGAGAGACCCAGTACTTC.

The chain joins TRBV27 to TRBJ2-6; the D gene is possibly TRBD1 (5 bases). The germline V gene encodes CDR1 MNHEY and CDR2 SMNVEV (reference sequence). V was cut by 3 bases and J by 2 bases, with 14 bases left in between. This CDR3 region has 17 residues. CDR3 DNA sequence: TGTGCCAGCAGTTTCAATCGGGCAGGGACTGGGGCCAACGTCCTGACTTTC. This gives the protein CASSFNRAGTGANVLTF.

This chain joins TRBV25-1 and TRBJ1-1, with TRBD1 as a possible D gene (5 bases). The V gene lost 2 bases and the J gene lost 4 bases, with 14 bases spanning the gap. CDR3 length equals 15 residues. CDR1 is MGHDK, CDR2 SYGVNS, per germline. The CDR3 here is CASSEPGGWGTEAFF. The CDR3 DNA is TGTGCCAGCAGTGAACCGGGGGGATGGGGCACTGAAGCTTTCTTT.

The CDR3 DNA follows: TGTGCCAGCAGTTCAACCTGGACTAGCGGGAGTCTCAAAGCCTACGAGCAGTACTTC. This translates into CASSSTWTSGSLKAYEQYF. J is TRBJ2-7 and V is TRBV27, with 13 bases fitting TRBD2. Unmatched junction bases numbered 14, after V lost 4 bases and J lost 2 bases. The CDR3 sequence is 19 residues long. Germline loops: CDR1 MNHEY, CDR2 SMNVEV (reference sequence).

The J gene is TRBJ1-1, the V gene TRBV5-4, with 7 bases lining up with TRBD1. Germline CDR1 is SGHNT and CDR2 is YYREEE (reference sequence). The CDR3 has 13 amino acids. V lost 2 bases to trimming and J lost 8 bases; unmatched junction nucleotides: 6. DNA of the CDR3: TGTGCCAGCAGCTTAGCAGGGGGATTAGAAGCTTTCTTT. It is translated as CASSLAGGLEAFF.

This chain connects TRBV11-1 to TRBJ2-1, with D perhaps TRBD2 (6 bases). Trimming left V 3 bases short and J 5 bases short, with 14 bases between. This CDR3 has 15 amino acids. Per germline, CDR1 SGHAT and CDR2 FQDESV (reference sequence). The CDR3 coding sequence is TGTGCCAGCAGCTTCCGGCCTAGCGAGAACAATGAGCAGTTCTTC. Translated, it gives CASSFRPSENNEQFF.

Only one count was recorded for this clone. The chain links TRBV5-1 to TRBJ2-7; D is perhaps TRBD1 or TRBD2 (5 bases each). The V gene lost 4 bases and the J gene lost 0 bases, with 14 bases spanning the gap. Per germline, CDR1 SGHRS and CDR2 YFSETQ. This CDR3 has 15 amino acids. CDR3 coding DNA: TGCGCCAGCAGCATGAGGGACGGAGGCTCCTACGAGCAGTACTTC. Its translation: CASSMRDGGSYEQYF.

The gene calls are TRBV9 and TRBJ1-2, with 7 bases matching TRBD1. V dropped 1 base and J dropped 2; count of bases not matched to a gene: 8. This CDR3 has 16 residues. From germline, CDR1 is SGDLS and CDR2 YYNGEE. CDR3 region: CASSVLGTALNYGYTF. The CDR3 DNA follows: TGTGCCAGCAGCGTACTAGGGACAGCCTTAAACTATGGCTACACCTTC.

The rearrangement links TRBV28 to TRBJ2-1; TRBD1 aligns across 7 bases. This CDR3 region has 15 residues. CDR1 MDHEN and CDR2 SYDVKM come from the germline V gene. With 5 bases clipped from V and 8 bases from J, the junction kept 12 bases outside the gene matches. CDR3 protein: CASSMIRQGGHEQFF. CDR3 nucleotide sequence: TGTGCCAGCAGTATGATCCGACAGGGTGGGCATGAGCAGTTCTTC.

The V gene is TRBV29-1, the J gene TRBJ1-1; 7 nucleotides align to TRBD1. The trim removed 7 bases at V and 1 base at J, leaving 12 bases unmatched. CDR1 SQVTM and CDR2 ANQGSEA come from the germline V gene. The CDR3 sequence is 15 residues long. The DNA for the CDR3 is TGCAGCGCACAGGGGACCCTAGGGGCGAACACTGAAGCTTTCTTT. This sequence encodes CSAQGTLGANTEAFF.

Remarks on this clone: A much larger clone lies a single base off, so this may be a read error. The same CDR3 arises from other DNA sequences in this sample as well. The chain is built from TRBV30 and TRBJ2-1; D gene ambiguous. This CDR3 is 12 amino acids long. The germline V and J ends were trimmed by 3 bases and 4 bases, with 7 bases remaining between them. Looked up from germline, CDR1 is GTSNPN and CDR2 is SVGIG (reference sequence). The CDR3 loop reads CAWSGAYNEQFF. For the CDR3, the DNA is TGTGCCTGGAGCGGCGCATACAATGAGCAGTTCTTC.